The 11 T cell receptor beta chains presented below share a single source sample, sequenced in a study of shared clonotypes between healthy human individuals. Assay used: immunoSEQ multiplex PCR; TCRdb lists only in-frame clones, some missing. The data hold nearly 1 million clones, with more than 75% observed a single time. The sequenced sample was memory CD4+ T cells sorted from blood. Subset defined: CD45RA-negative fraction. The receptors were gathered from a man younger than 35 in good health.

The chain is built from TRBV5-6 and TRBJ2-3, with D tentatively TRBD2 (6 bases). V lost 7 bases and J lost 2, with 17 bases in between. This CDR3 has 15 residues. Germline V gives CDR1 SGHDT, CDR2 YYEEEE. The CDR3 coding sequence is TGTGCCAGCGCGGGATGGCACCCGAACACAGATACGCAGTATTTT. Amino acid sequence: CASAGWHPNTDTQYF.

Regarding this clone: At the DNA level, this CDR3 is encoded by other sequences in the same sample as well. The chain links TRBV6-1 to TRBJ1-5, with 9 bases identical to TRBD1. With 6 bases clipped from V and 4 bases from J, the junction kept 4 bases outside the gene matches. The CDR3 sequence is 14 residues long. Germline-derived CDR1 and CDR2 are MNHNS and SASEGT. CDR3 protein: CASSETGGNQPQHF. The CDR3 DNA is TGTGCCAGCAGCGAGACAGGGGGGAATCAGCCCCAGCATTTT.

This rearrangement joins TRBV5-1 to TRBJ2-7; 9 bases are shared with TRBD2. The ends lost 0 bases at V and 9 bases at J; junction bases unmatched: 7. The CDR3 consists of 14 residues. Germline CDR1 is SGHRS and CDR2 is YFSETQ. The CDR3 coding sequence is TGCGCCAGCAGCTTGGATAGCGGGAGTGGTGCGCAGTACTTC. Translated: CASSLDSGSGAQYF.

Concerning this clone itself: The identical CDR3 is also encoded by other nucleotide sequences in the sample. The chain uses TRBV7-2 and TRBJ2-7, with D perhaps being TRBD1 or TRBD2 (6 bases each). Germline CDR1 SGHTA, CDR2 FQGNSA. Trimming shortened V by 4 bases and J by 2 bases, and 12 bases separated the two germline ends. CDR3 size: 14 residues. This chain's CDR3 is CASSWGPGAYEQYF. CDR3 bases: TGTGCCAGCAGCTGGGGGCCGGGGGCCTACGAGCAGTACTTC. The full variable domain, rest sourced from reference TRBV7-2 and TRBJ2-7, is GAGVSQSPSNKVTEKGKDVELRCDPISGHTALYWYRQSLGQGLEFLIYFQGNSAPDKSGLPSDRFSAERTGGSVSTLTIQRTQQEDSAVYLCASSWGPGAYEQYFGPGTRLTVT.

The chain combines TRBV21-1 with TRBJ2-4; the listed D gene, TRBD2, was not tested against the DNA. TRBV21-1 represents a pseudogene. The CDR3 contains 15 residues. CDR3 in DNA: TGTGCCAGCAGCAAAGAAGGGGGGGCGAGAGACATTCAGTACTTC. Its translation: CASSKEGGARDIQYF.

Only one count was recorded for this clone. This chain uses TRBV4-3 with TRBJ1-6; 7 nucleotides align to TRBD1. The CDR3 length is 18 residues. Per germline, CDR1 LGHNA and CDR2 YSLEER. V shed 0 bases and J 6 bases; nucleotides not matched to a gene: 11. CDR3 sequence: CASSQEGPGQRFNSPLHF. CDR3 sequence (DNA): TGCGCCAGCAGCCAAGAGGGACCGGGACAGAGATTTAATTCACCCCTCCACTTT.

The chain employs TRBV28 and TRBJ1-2, with TRBD1 matching over 9 bases. Trimming cost V 6 bases and J 7 bases; bases outside gene matches: 6. CDR1 is MDHEN, CDR2 SYDVKM, per germline. This CDR3 has 13 amino acids. The CDR3 DNA is TGTGCCAGCAGACGGGACAGGGAGGCTGGCTACACCTTC. Protein: CASRRDREAGYTF.

The rearrangement joins TRBV7-2 to TRBJ2-1; D may be TRBD2 (6 bases). V gave up 5 bases and J gave up 3 bases, with 20 bases separating them. CDR1 is SGHTA, CDR2 FQGNSA, per germline. The CDR3 has 17 residues. CDR3 loop: CASSTGRSAGFYNEQFF. As DNA, the CDR3 is TGTGCCAGCAGCACCGGAAGGTCGGCGGGGTTCTACAATGAGCAGTTCTTC.

V and J are TRBV13 and TRBJ2-4; 13 bases align to TRBD2. After removal of 3 bases from V and 8 bases from J, the junction contained 1 base not matched to a gene. Per the germline V gene, CDR1 is PRHDT and CDR2 is FYEKMQ (reference sequence). There are 14 residues in the CDR3. The CDR3 coding sequence is TGTGCCAGCAGCTTTGGACTAGCGGGAGACATTCAGTACTTC. Translation gives CASSFGLAGDIQYF.

The chain combines TRBV7-9 with TRBJ1-6; maybe TRBD1 (5 bases). The CDR3 sequence is 14 residues long. From germline, CDR1 is SEHNR and CDR2 FQNEAQ (reference sequence). V was cut by 1 base and J by 8 bases, with 9 bases left in between. The CDR3 DNA reads as TGTGCCAGCAGCTTAGGCAGGGAACATTCACCCCTCCACTTT. This gives the protein CASSLGREHSPLHF.

The table lists this clone with a few counts. This rearrangement joins TRBV5-1 to TRBJ2-1; TRBD1 agrees at 8 bases. CDR1 is SGHRS and CDR2 is YFSETQ in the germline V gene. With 4 bases clipped from V and 8 bases from J, the junction kept 5 bases outside the gene matches. The CDR3 spans 13 residues. CDR3 amino acids: CASSIGTGDEQFF. Here the CDR3 DNA reads TGCGCCAGCAGCATAGGGACAGGAGATGAGCAGTTCTTC. The full variable domain, rest sourced from reference TRBV5-1 and TRBJ2-1, is KAGVTQTPRYLIKTRGQQVTLSCSPISGHRSVSWYQQTPGQGLQFLFEYFSETQRNKGNFPGRFSGRQFSNSRSEMNVSTLELGDSALYLCASSIGTGDEQFFGPGTRLTVL.